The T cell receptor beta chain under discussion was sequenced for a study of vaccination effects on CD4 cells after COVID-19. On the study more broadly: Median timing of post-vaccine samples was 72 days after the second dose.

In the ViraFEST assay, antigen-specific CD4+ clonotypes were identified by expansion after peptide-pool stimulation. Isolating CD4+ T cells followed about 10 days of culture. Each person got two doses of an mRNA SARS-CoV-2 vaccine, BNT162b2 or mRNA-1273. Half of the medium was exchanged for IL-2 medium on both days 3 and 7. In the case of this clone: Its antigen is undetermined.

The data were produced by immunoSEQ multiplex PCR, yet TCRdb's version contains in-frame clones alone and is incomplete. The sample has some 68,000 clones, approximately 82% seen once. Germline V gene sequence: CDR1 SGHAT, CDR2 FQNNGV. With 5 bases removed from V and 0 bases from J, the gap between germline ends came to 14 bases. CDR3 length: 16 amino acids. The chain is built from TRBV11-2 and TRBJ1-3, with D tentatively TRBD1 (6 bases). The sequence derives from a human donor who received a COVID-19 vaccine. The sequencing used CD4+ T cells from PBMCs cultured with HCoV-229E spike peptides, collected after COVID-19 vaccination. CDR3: CASSKRGGNSGNTIYF. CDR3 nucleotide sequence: TGTGCCAGCAGCAAAAGGGGGGGGAACTCTGGAAACACCATATATTTT.